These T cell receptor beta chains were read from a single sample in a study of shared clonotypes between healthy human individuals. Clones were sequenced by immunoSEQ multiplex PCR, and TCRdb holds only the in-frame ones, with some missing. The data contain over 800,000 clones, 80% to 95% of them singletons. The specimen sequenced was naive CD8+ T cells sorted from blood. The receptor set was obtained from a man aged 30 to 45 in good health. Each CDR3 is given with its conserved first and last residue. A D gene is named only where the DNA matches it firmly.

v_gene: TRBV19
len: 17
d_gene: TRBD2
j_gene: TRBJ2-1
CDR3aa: CASSISAGTSGSQEQFF
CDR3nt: TGTGCCAGTAGTATTTCGGCGGGGACTAGCGGGAGCCAGGAGCAGTTCTTC

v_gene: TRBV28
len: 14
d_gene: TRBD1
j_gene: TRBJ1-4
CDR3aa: CASSIPGGAEKLFF
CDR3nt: TGTGCCAGCAGTATCCCAGGGGGCGCTGAAAAACTGTTTTTT

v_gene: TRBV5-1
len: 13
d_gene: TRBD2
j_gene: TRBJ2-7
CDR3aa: CASSAGTNYEQYF
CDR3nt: TGCGCCAGCAGTGCCGGGACTAACTACGAGCAGTACTTC

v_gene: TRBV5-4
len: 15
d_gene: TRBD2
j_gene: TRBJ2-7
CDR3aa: CASSLALAGVYEQYF
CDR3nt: TGTGCCAGCAGCTTGGCCTTAGCGGGAGTCTACGAGCAGTACTTC

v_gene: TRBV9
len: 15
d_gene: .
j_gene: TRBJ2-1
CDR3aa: CASSVEAGLYNEQFF
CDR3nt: TGTGCCAGCAGCGTAGAAGCGGGTCTCTACAATGAGCAGTTCTTC

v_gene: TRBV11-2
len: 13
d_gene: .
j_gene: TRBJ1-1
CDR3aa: CASSFEIPTEAFF
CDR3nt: TGTGCCAGCAGCTTCGAGATACCTACTGAAGCTTTCTTT

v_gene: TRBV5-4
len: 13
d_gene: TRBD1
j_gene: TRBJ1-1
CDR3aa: CASSLDRGLIAFF
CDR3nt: TGTGCCAGCAGCTTGGACAGGGGGCTCATTGCTTTCTTT

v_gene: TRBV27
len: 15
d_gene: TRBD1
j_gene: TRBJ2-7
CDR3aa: CASSRHRDRGDEQYF
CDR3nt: TGTGCCAGCAGCCGACACCGGGACAGGGGCGACGAGCAGTACTTC

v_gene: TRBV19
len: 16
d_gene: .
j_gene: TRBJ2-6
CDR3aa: CASSRGVVPGANVLTF
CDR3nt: TGTGCCAGTAGCCGAGGGGTGGTGCCTGGGGCCAACGTCCTGACTTTC

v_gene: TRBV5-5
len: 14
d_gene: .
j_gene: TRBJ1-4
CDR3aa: CASSLSSANEKLFF
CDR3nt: TGTGCCAGCAGCCTATCTTCGGCGAATGAAAAACTGTTTTTT

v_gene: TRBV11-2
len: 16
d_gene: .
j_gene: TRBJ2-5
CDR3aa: CASSLTPGQLQETQYF
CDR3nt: TGTGCCAGCAGTCTAACGCCGGGACAACTCCAAGAGACCCAGTACTTC